The clone carrying this T cell receptor (beta chain) appeared once. Its antigen is undetermined. The CDR3 consists of 17 residues. Trimming shortened V by 0 bases and J by 1 base, and 16 bases separated the two germline ends. In germline, CDR1 is SEHNR, CDR2 FQNEAQ (reference sequence). This entry is derived from a study of post-analysis software for immune sequencing data. Across the study: Patients had relapsing-remitting, secondary progressive or progressive-relapsing multiple sclerosis; some lacked subtype.

TCR beta cDNA libraries included unique molecular identifiers. Yield was roughly 500,000 cDNA molecules from approximately 0.91 to 9.4 million T cells. MiXCR, run by TCRdb on the PCR reads, gives a single entry per CDR3 protein. The repertoire holds 350,000 to 500,000 distinct CDR3 sequences, with roughly 38% as singletons. General study findings and limits: TRBV5-6, TRBV5-1 and TRBV20-1 belonged to a set of about 5 TRBV segments that were more frequent in patients than controls. Same-batch preparations were strongly co-clustered by F measure. Normalized Chao1 diversity in multiple sclerosis patients fell significantly below that of controls.

Sequencing was carried out using blood. J is TRBJ2-7 and V is TRBV7-9; D is unclear. The source of this sequence is a girl between 2 and 10 years old with multiple sclerosis. The CDR3: CASSLAIQKGSSYEQYF. CDR3 coding DNA: TGTGCCAGCAGCTTAGCGATACAGAAGGGTTCATCCTACGAGCAGTACTTC.